This T cell receptor beta chain stems from a study of blood T cell repertoires in COVID-19. Seattle patients were enrolled while actively infected and followed longitudinally. Sequencing was performed with immunoSEQ multiplex PCR; in TCRdb, only in-frame clones are kept and a portion is missing. The profile shows 130,000 or so clones, about nine tenths of them singletons. Trimming took 5 bases from V and 3 from J; bases not matched to a gene: 12. Germline CDR1 MNHEY, CDR2 SMNVEV (reference sequence). The CDR3 is 16 residues long. This TCR came from a woman in her seventies with COVID-19, enrolled during active disease. Input material: peripheral blood. The V and J genes are TRBV27 and TRBJ1-1, with 7 positions matching TRBD1. This CDR3 is CASSRLQGVGDTEAFF. CDR3 DNA sequence: TGTGCCAGCAGTAGACTCCAGGGGGTTGGCGACACTGAAGCTTTCTTT.